The rows below give T cell receptor beta chains drawn from one sample of a study of identical twins. Using its own MiXCR run on the 5' RACE reads, TCRdb lists one record per CDR3 protein. The table records some 500,000 distinct CDR3 sequences, 14% of them present only once. This sample also belongs to another study, concerning yellow fever vaccine responses in identical twins.

The sequencing input was CD4+ T cells sorted from blood. The source of these receptors is a woman aged 18-35 years in good health. The CDR3 runs from the conserved cysteine through the conserved F or W. The order of the fields is clone size, D gene, J gene, V gene, CDR3 DNA, CDR3 protein. A D gene is named only where the DNA matches it firmly. The size of a clone is reported for some rows only, either as once, few or many, or as a class for expanded clones.

>.|.|TRBJ2-7|TRBV19
TGTGCCAGTAGTATTTCCAGAATCTACGAGCAGTACTTC
CASSISRIYEQYF
>.|.|TRBJ2-1|TRBV6-5
TGTGCCAGCAGTTACTCCGCCGATGAGCAGTTCTTC
CASSYSADEQFF
>few|.|TRBJ2-4|TRBV20-1
TGCAGTGCTACCATACCGGGCCCGATTCAGTACTTC
CSATIPGPIQYF
>.|TRBD1|TRBJ2-1|TRBV20-1
TGCAGTGCTGGCAAGGACAGGGGGAGCTACAATGAGCAGTTCTTC
CSAGKDRGSYNEQFF
>few|TRBD1|TRBJ1-2|TRBV12-3/TRBV12-4
TGTGCCAGCAGTTTGGCGGGACAGGAAAACTATGGCTACACCTTC
CASSLAGQENYGYTF
>.|TRBD2|TRBJ2-1|TRBV7-2
TGTGCCAGCAAAAATCGACTAGCGGGGACTTACAATGAGCAGTTCTTC
CASKNRLAGTYNEQFF
>few|.|TRBJ2-5|TRBV10-3
TGTGCCATCAGTGAGCCAGGGCGGGAGACCCAGTACTTC
CAISEPGRETQYF
>many|.|TRBJ1-5|TRBV4-1
TGCGCCAGCAGCCAAGTGGTTGTCGGACAGCCCCAGCATTTT
CASSQVVVGQPQHF
>few|.|TRBJ2-7|TRBV6-5
TGTGCCAGCAGTTACTCGAACGTATACGAGCAGTACTTC
CASSYSNVYEQYF
>.|TRBD2|TRBJ2-4|TRBV7-2
TGTGCCAGCAGCCCAATAGCGGGAGGCGCCAAAAACATTCAGTACTTC
CASSPIAGGAKNIQYF
>few|.|TRBJ1-1|TRBV12-3/TRBV12-4
TGTGCCAGCAGAAATCTAGGACGGATGATGAACACTGAAGCTTTCTTT
CASRNLGRMMNTEAFF
>.|.|TRBJ1-1|TRBV30
TGTGCCTGGAACCGGGGGGACCACACGTTCTTT
CAWNRGDHTFF
>.|.|TRBJ1-1|TRBV28
TGTGCCAGCAGCATATATCTGAACACTGAAGCTTTCTTT
CASSIYLNTEAFF
>.|TRBD1|TRBJ1-5|TRBV12-3/TRBV12-4
TGTGCCAGCAGCTCCGACAGGGTTAGCAATCAGCCCCAGCATTTT
CASSSDRVSNQPQHF
>few|.|TRBJ2-7|TRBV27
TGTGCCAGCAGTTTATCTTTGGGGGGGCCCTACGAGCAGTACTTC
CASSLSLGGPYEQYF
>few|.|TRBJ2-2|TRBV7-2
TGTGCCAGCAGCGCGCGCAACGGGGAGCTGTTTTTT
CASSARNGELFF
>many|.|TRBJ1-2|TRBV11-2
TGTGCCAGCAGCTTAGATGGGGGGGGCGGCTACACCTTC
CASSLDGGGGYTF
>few|TRBD2|TRBJ2-1|TRBV9
TGTGCCAGCAGCGAAAGCGGGGGGCCCTCCTACAATGAGCAGTTCTTC
CASSESGGPSYNEQFF
>.|TRBD2|TRBJ2-1|TRBV27
TGTGCCAGCTCGGGACTAGCGGGAGGCGATGAGCAGTTCTTC
CASSGLAGGDEQFF
>few|.|TRBJ2-1|TRBV7-2
TGTGCCAGCAGCCGAGGGCAGCGTCCCTCCAATGAGCAGTTCTTC
CASSRGQRPSNEQFF